Following are 11 T cell receptor beta chains from one sample sequenced in a study of blood T cell repertoires in COVID-19. Here immunoSEQ multiplex PCR was the method, and the copy in TCRdb shows in-frame clones only, minus some. The sample lists roughly 280,000 clones, roughly 86% occurring once. The sequenced sample consisted of peripheral blood. These TCRs come from a woman aged 55-75 years with COVID-19, enrolled during active disease.

The rearrangement joins TRBV6-5 to TRBJ1-4; D is possibly TRBD1 (5 bases). This CDR3 is built from 14 residues. Germline V gene lookup returns CDR1 MNHEY and CDR2 SVGAGI. V lost 6 bases and J 8 bases, leaving 16 bases between the germline ends. CDR3 sequence: CASRRPGTGEKLFF. CDR3 nucleotides: TGTGCCAGCAGGAGACCAGGGACTGGGGAAAAACTGTTTTTT.

This clone occurred once. The rearrangement links TRBV2 to TRBJ1-5; D is possibly TRBD1 (5 bases). Deletions cut 7 bases from V and 2 bases from J, with 15 bases between. This CDR3 is 15 amino acids long. Per germline, CDR1 SNHLY and CDR2 FYNNEI. The CDR3 DNA reads TGTGCCAGCATGGGACTTTCATCTGGCAATCAGCCCCAGCATTTT. Residues: CASMGLSSGNQPQHF.

This clone appeared a single time. The genes are TRBV11-3 and TRBJ1-1; possible D gene TRBD1, 6 bases. From germline, CDR1 is SGHNT and CDR2 YENEEA. V gave up 5 bases and J gave up 10 bases, with 17 bases separating them. The CDR3 length is 13 residues. DNA of the CDR3: TGTGCCAGCAGCGCGGGGGGCCGGGGCCGAGCTTTCTTT. It encodes CASSAGGRGRAFF.

The chain links TRBV3-1 (or the pseudogene TRBV3-2) to TRBJ1-5, with a possible D match to TRBD1 (6 bases). The CDR3 is 15 residues long. Trimming removed 3 bases at V and 0 bases at J, with 9 bases between. The germline CDR1 and CDR2 sequences are LGHDT and YNNKEL (reference sequence). CDR3 nucleotides: TGTGCCAGCAGCCAGGACAGACTTAGCAATCAGCCCCAGCATTTT. This sequence encodes CASSQDRLSNQPQHF.

J is TRBJ1-6 and V is TRBV7-9; D is uncertain. Trimming left V 2 bases short and J 0 bases short, with 8 bases between. The germline gives CDR1 SEHNR, CDR2 FQNEAQ (reference sequence). The CDR3 is 16 amino acids. For the CDR3, the DNA is TGTGCCAGCAGCTTATTCGGCGGCTCCTATAATTCACCCCTCCACTTT. It encodes CASSLFGGSYNSPLHF.

This chain links TRBV9 with TRBJ2-1; D is possibly TRBD2 (5 bases). Germline CDR1 SGDLS, CDR2 YYNGEE. The CDR3 length is 13 residues. V was pared by 7 bases and J by 1 base, with 9 bases between. This CDR3 is CASQAESYNEQFF. The CDR3, as DNA: TGTGCCAGCCAAGCGGAATCCTACAATGAGCAGTTCTTC.

V gene TRBV12-5 combines with J gene TRBJ2-3; D unclear. The V end lost 1 base, the J end lost 8 bases, and 7 bases lay between the germline ends. The length of the CDR3 is 12 residues. The germline V gene has CDR1 LGHNT and CDR2 FRNRAP. The CDR3 DNA reads as TGTGCTAGTGGTTTGGGACAAGGTACGCAGTATTTT. This gives the protein CASGLGQGTQYF.

The chain is built from TRBV11-3 and TRBJ2-1; 9 bases agree with TRBD1. Germline CDR1 reads SGHNT; CDR2 reads YENEEA. The CDR3 loop spans 14 amino acids. V dropped 5 bases and J dropped 7; count of bases not matched to a gene: 6. The CDR3 sequence: CASSPPGTGNEQFF. Written as DNA, the CDR3 is TGTGCCAGCAGCCCGCCGGGGACAGGGAATGAGCAGTTCTTC.

The rearrangement uses TRBV5-8 and TRBJ2-1; 9 bases agree with TRBD1. Germline values: CDR1 SGHTS, CDR2 YDEGEE. CDR3 length equals 15 residues. V was clipped by 2 bases and J by 8 bases; unmatched bases: 8. CDR3 loop: CASSFGGTGGDEQFF. CDR3 DNA: TGTGCCAGCAGCTTCGGGGGTACAGGGGGCGATGAGCAGTTCTTC.

J is TRBJ1-1 and V is TRBV7-9; D is uncertain. The CDR3 loop spans 14 amino acids. The V and J ends lost 1 base and 0 bases respectively, with 6 bases between them. CDR1 is SEHNR and CDR2 is FQNEAQ in the germline V gene (reference sequence). This CDR3 reads CASSLGLMNTEAFF. The CDR3 nucleotides are TGTGCCAGCAGCTTAGGACTTATGAACACTGAAGCTTTCTTT.

This chain uses TRBV7-9 with TRBJ2-5; a possible D gene is TRBD2 (5 bases). This CDR3 is built from 14 residues. The germline CDR1 and CDR2 sequences are SEHNR and FQNEAQ (reference sequence). V was trimmed by 1 base and J by 5 bases, leaving 11 bases between them. CDR3 coding DNA: TGTGCCAGCAGCTTAGTTGCGGGTTCGGAGACCCAGTACTTC. It translates to CASSLVAGSETQYF. The variable domain in full, completed from reference TRBV7-9 and TRBJ2-5, reads DTGVSQNPRHKITKRGQNVTFRCDPISEHNRLYWYRQTLGQGPEFLTYFQNEAQLEKSRLLSDRFSAERPKGSFSTLEIQRTEQGDSAMYLCASSLVAGSETQYFGPGTRLLVL.